The 31 T cell receptor beta chains below come from one sample, sequenced in a study of PD-L1 blockade in urothelial cancer (dated by TCRdb to the late 2010s). Receptor libraries were prepared by the immunoSEQ multiplex PCR assay. Drawn from immuneACCESS, this table holds only the in-frame rearrangements with V and J called that TCRdb kept. Clones are partly lost; checked studies trace under half to an unresolved V gene and leave the rest unexplained. In all, the sample holds about 72,000 clones, and around 84% of those were seen once. The leading ten clones occupy 4.7% of the sample. The sample was PBMCs, taken around atezolizumab (anti-PD-L1) treatment. The origin of the receptors is an older man with urothelial cancer.

The genes are TRBV9 and TRBJ2-6; 7 bases are a match to TRBD2. V shed 4 bases, J shed 0 bases, and the junction held 13 bases outside the gene matches. Looked up from germline, CDR1 is SGDLS and CDR2 is YYNGEE. This CDR3 is 19 amino acids long. This chain's CDR3 is CASSPRLAGTSSGANVLTF. In nucleotides, the CDR3 is TGTGCCAGCAGCCCAAGATTAGCGGGTACATCCTCTGGGGCCAACGTCCTGACTTTC.

Points on this clone: At one boundary the junction diverges from the germline segment, which might be a read error. The V gene is TRBV7-9, the J gene TRBJ1-2; no clear D. The CDR3 is 10 residues long. Germline loops: CDR1 SEHNR, CDR2 FQNEAQ (reference sequence). In DNA form, the CDR3 reads TGTGCCAGCAGCCGCCAGACTAAGGCCTTC. Translating it yields CASSRQTKAF.

CDR3 residues: CASSERAGGETQYF. In nucleotides, the CDR3 is TGTGCCAGCAGTGAAAGGGCAGGGGGGGAGACCCAGTACTTC. This chain links TRBV6-1 with TRBJ2-5; D is perhaps TRBD1 (7 bases). Germline assignment: CDR1 MNHNS and CDR2 SASEGT. Trimming stripped 2 bases from V and 5 bases from J, with 12 bases between. The CDR3 contains 14 residues.

The rearrangement links TRBV5-1 to TRBJ1-1; the D is unclear. The CDR3 sequence is 15 residues long. In germline, CDR1 is SGHRS, CDR2 YFSETQ. Between the trimmed V and J ends, which lost 1 base and 2 bases, there was a span of 12 bases. In DNA form, the CDR3 reads TGCGCCAGCAGCTTGCAATGGGGAGCCAACACTGAAGCTTTCTTT. Amino acid sequence: CASSLQWGANTEAFF.

This chain joins TRBV18 and TRBJ1-3, with a tentative D call TRBD1 (5 bases). This CDR3 is built from 14 residues. The V gene lost 4 bases and the J gene lost 4 bases, with 11 bases spanning the gap. Germline values: CDR1 KGHSH, CDR2 LQKENI. The CDR3 DNA is TGTGCCAGCTCACTTGGGGCGCGAGGAAACACCATATATTTT. Translation: CASSLGARGNTIYF.

In DNA form, the CDR3 reads TGTGCCAGCAGTGCCGGGACAGGGGCCGGGGAGCTGTTTTTT. This encodes CASSAGTGAGELFF. This sequence joins TRBV6-1 and TRBJ2-2, with 10 bases that match TRBD1. The J segment lost 6 bases and the V segment lost 4 bases, leaving 2 bases of the junction unmatched. Germline assignment: CDR1 MNHNS and CDR2 SASEGT. The CDR3 is 14 residues long.

This clone was seen just once. The V and J genes are TRBV7-8 and TRBJ1-5, with a possible D match to TRBD1 (5 bases). The CDR3 is 13 residues long. Germline values: CDR1 SGHVS, CDR2 FQNEAQ. The V gene lost 1 base and the J gene lost 4 bases, with 5 bases spanning the gap. This CDR3 reads CASSLGQNQPQHF. CDR3 bases: TGTGCCAGCAGCTTAGGACAGAATCAGCCCCAGCATTTT.

This clone is judged large. This rearrangement joins TRBV27 to TRBJ2-3, with a weak D call TRBD2 (6 bases). The CDR3 covers 16 residues. CDR1 and CDR2 from the germline V gene are MNHEY and SMNVEV (reference sequence). V was clipped by 0 bases and J by 8 bases, with 18 bases between them. CDR3 in amino acids: CASSLSSPPSVSTQYF. The CDR3 DNA follows: TGTGCCAGCAGTTTATCCTCCCCCCCTAGCGTCAGTACGCAGTATTTT.

This clone has a single count. The chain recombines TRBV28 with TRBJ1-1; D not resolved. The V gene lost 7 bases and the J gene lost 1 base, with 16 bases spanning the gap. This CDR3 is built from 15 residues. Per germline, CDR1 MDHEN and CDR2 SYDVKM. The DNA of the CDR3 is TGTGCCAGCAAAGTTAGTGGGCCAAAGAACACTGAAGCTTTCTTT. Protein: CASKVSGPKNTEAFF.

This clone was detected once. This chain uses TRBV10-2 with TRBJ2-4; 10 bases align to TRBD2. CDR1 is WSHSY and CDR2 is SAAADI in the germline V gene. V was pared by 3 bases and J by 0 bases, with 8 bases of the junction left unmatched. The CDR3 is 18 residues long. The CDR3 here is CASSEGMVAGGAKNIQYF. CDR3 DNA sequence: TGCGCCAGCAGTGAAGGCATGGTAGCGGGGGGAGCCAAAAACATTCAGTACTTC.

This chain joins TRBV7-9 and TRBJ2-7; TRBD2 matches 9 bases. Germline CDR1 and CDR2: SEHNR and FQNEAQ (reference sequence). The trim removed 4 bases at V and 2 bases at J, leaving 6 bases unmatched. The CDR3 is 15 amino acids. CDR3 loop: CASSSGASGTYEQYF. In DNA form, the CDR3 reads TGTGCCAGCAGCTCGGGCGCTAGCGGGACCTACGAGCAGTACTTC.

This clone was detected a few times. The genes are TRBV4-1 and TRBJ1-1; tentative D call: TRBD1 (6 bases). Trimming removed 3 bases at V and 0 bases at J, with 11 bases between. CDR1 and CDR2 from the germline V gene are MGHRA and YSYEKL. This CDR3 comprises 15 residues. The CDR3 loop reads CASSHRGRMNTEAFF. The CDR3 bases are TGCGCCAGCAGCCATAGGGGGAGAATGAACACTGAAGCTTTCTTT.

This chain links TRBV29-1 with TRBJ2-3; 8 bases align to TRBD1. Germline values: CDR1 SQVTM, CDR2 ANQGSEA. The V segment lost 7 bases and the J segment 2 bases; nucleotides outside the gene matches: 5. The CDR3 covers 13 residues. The CDR3 region is CSETGEFTDTQYF. The CDR3 DNA is TGCAGCGAGACAGGGGAATTCACAGATACGCAGTATTTT.

This chain joins TRBV29-1 and TRBJ2-1; no clear D gene. Germline V CDR1 and CDR2: SQVTM, ANQGSEA. V was cut by 3 bases and J by 9 bases, with 12 bases left in between. The CDR3 loop spans 12 amino acids. CDR3 region: CSVERASSEQFF. The CDR3 region has the DNA TGCAGCGTTGAGAGAGCCTCGAGTGAGCAGTTCTTC.

The chain uses TRBV6-5 and TRBJ1-2, with D possibly being TRBD1 (6 bases). V lost 5 bases and J 6 bases, leaving 13 bases between the germline ends. Per the germline V gene, CDR1 is MNHEY and CDR2 is SVGAGI. This CDR3 has 13 residues. CDR3 residues: CASSDTTGNGYTF. CDR3 DNA: TGTGCCAGCAGTGATACAACAGGGAATGGCTACACCTTC.

This rearrangement joins TRBV5-1 to TRBJ1-1, with 7 nucleotides matching TRBD1. CDR1 and CDR2 (germline): SGHRS, YFSETQ. Trimming cost V 4 bases and J 5 bases; bases outside gene matches: 11. The CDR3 length is 15 residues. The CDR3 is CASSDERGPGTEAFF. In DNA, the CDR3 is TGCGCCAGCAGCGACGAAAGGGGGCCGGGGACTGAAGCTTTCTTT.

In nucleotides, the CDR3 is TGTGCCAGCTCACAGGTGACAGGGACTAATGAAAAACTGTTTTTT. Translating it yields CASSQVTGTNEKLFF. The rearrangement uses TRBV18 and TRBJ1-4; 7 nucleotides agree with TRBD1. J was trimmed by 2 bases and V by 4 bases; bases with no gene match: 4. CDR3 length equals 15 residues. Germline assignment: CDR1 KGHSH and CDR2 LQKENI.

Of note for this clone: Other DNA sequences of this sample code for an identical CDR3. The chain combines TRBV5-1 with TRBJ2-2; D perhaps matches TRBD2 (6 bases). This CDR3 comprises 14 residues. Trimming took off 0 bases at V and 3 bases at J, with 6 bases between the two ends. Germline lookup yields CDR1 SGHRS and CDR2 YFSETQ. Written as DNA, the CDR3 is TGCGCCAGCAGCTTGGCGGGAGACACCGGGGAGCTGTTTTTT. Residues: CASSLAGDTGELFF.

The chain links TRBV20-1 to TRBJ1-1; 10 bases fit TRBD1. Per germline, CDR1 DFQATT and CDR2 SNEGSKA (reference sequence). The ends lost 6 bases at V and 10 bases at J; junction bases unmatched: 5. This CDR3 contains 11 residues. The CDR3: CSAPTGGRAFF. For the CDR3, the DNA is TGCAGTGCCCCGACAGGGGGCAGAGCTTTCTTT.

The gene calls are TRBV14 and TRBJ2-2, with D perhaps matching TRBD1 (5 bases). The CDR3 loop spans 15 amino acids. Per the germline V gene, CDR1 is SGHDN and CDR2 is FVKESK. Trimming pared 1 base from V and 5 bases from J, leaving 11 bases between. CDR3 DNA: TGTGCCAGCAGCCAAGTACAGGTCGGAACCGGGGAGCTGTTTTTT. It encodes CASSQVQVGTGELFF.

This clone was recorded only once. V is TRBV6-6 and J is TRBJ2-7, with 10 bases matching TRBD1. CDR1 is MNHNY and CDR2 is SVGAGI in the germline V gene (reference sequence). This CDR3 contains 15 residues. V lost 6 bases and J lost 2; bases outside the gene matches: 7. CDR3 nucleotide sequence: TGTGCCAGCAGCCAACCGGGACAGGGGACCTACGAGCAGTACTTC. This encodes CASSQPGQGTYEQYF.

The chain joins TRBV27 to TRBJ2-2; the match to TRBD2 covers 10 bases. Germline CDR1 reads MNHEY; CDR2 reads SMNVEV (reference sequence). J lost 3 bases, V lost 5 bases, and 6 bases had no gene match. The CDR3 consists of 16 residues. The CDR3 DNA reads TGTGCCAGCAGTCCGGGACTAGCGATCGACACCGGGGAGCTGTTTTTT. Protein product: CASSPGLAIDTGELFF.

The CDR3 protein is CASSLGIRVAGEYSYEQFF. CDR3 bases: TGCGCCAGCAGCTTAGGTATAAGGGTAGCGGGAGAGTATTCCTATGAGCAGTTCTTC. The J gene is TRBJ2-1, the V gene TRBV5-1, with 9 bases lining up with TRBD2. The CDR3 runs to 19 residues. After removal of 2 bases from V and 8 bases from J, the junction contained 20 bases not matched to a gene. CDR1 and CDR2 (germline): SGHRS, YFSETQ.

This chain uses TRBV7-9 with TRBJ1-4, with 7 positions matching TRBD1. Germline V gene sequence: CDR1 SEHNR, CDR2 FQNEAQ (reference sequence). The CDR3 covers 16 residues. Losses at the gene ends were 3 bases for V and 0 bases for J; bases not matched to a gene: 4. The CDR3 DNA reads as TGTGCCAGCAGCTTGGTGACAGGGACAACTAATGAAAAACTGTTTTTT. Residues: CASSLVTGTTNEKLFF. The whole variable domain, remainder taken from reference TRBV7-9 and TRBJ1-4, is DTGVSQNPRHKITKRGQNVTFRCDPISEHNRLYWYRQTLGQGPEFLTYFQNEAQLEKSRLLSDRFSAERPKGSFSTLEIQRTEQGDSAMYLCASSLVTGTTNEKLFFGSGTQLSVL.

The J gene is TRBJ2-7, the V gene TRBV2; 12 positions match TRBD2. The junction had 5 bases not matched to a gene; V was cut back by 6 bases and J by 5 bases. The CDR3 has 14 amino acids. CDR1 is SNHLY and CDR2 is FYNNEI in the germline V gene. CDR3 sequence: CASSQGLAGNEQYF. In DNA, the CDR3 is TGTGCCAGCAGCCAGGGACTAGCGGGTAACGAGCAGTACTTC. Together with reference TRBV2 and TRBJ2-7, the CDR3 gives the full variable domain: EPEVTQTPSHQVTQMGQEVILRCVPISNHLYFYWYRQILGQKVEFLVSFYNNEISEKSEIFDDQFSVERPDGSNFTLKIRSTKLEDSAMYFCASSQGLAGNEQYFGPGTRLTVT.

The J gene is TRBJ1-2, the V gene TRBV15; the D gene is possibly TRBD1 (5 bases). V dropped 0 bases and J dropped 4 bases, with 9 bases sitting between them. In germline, CDR1 is LNHNV, CDR2 YYDKDF (reference sequence). The CDR3 contains 14 residues. CDR3 region: CATSRDQGPYGYTF. The CDR3 bases are TGTGCCACCAGCAGAGATCAGGGCCCCTATGGCTACACCTTC.

For the CDR3, the DNA is TGTGCCAGCAGTTTACGGCCGGGGTCGGGGACCGGGGAGCTGTTTTTT. It specifies CASSLRPGSGTGELFF. This chain connects TRBV6-5 to TRBJ2-2; TRBD2 is a possible D gene (5 bases). This CDR3 is 16 amino acids long. Per germline, CDR1 MNHEY and CDR2 SVGAGI. Trimming pared 4 bases from V and 5 bases from J, leaving 17 bases between.

This clone was seen just once. The rearrangement uses TRBV28 and TRBJ2-7; possible D gene TRBD1, 6 bases. The CDR3 sequence is 13 residues long. V shed 6 bases and J shed 8 bases, with 17 bases lying between them. CDR1 is MDHEN and CDR2 is SYDVKM in the germline V gene. CDR3 DNA sequence: TGTGCCAGCAGCCTAAACAGGGTTGCTCAGCAGTACTTC. It yields the protein CASSLNRVAQQYF. Full variable domain (missing parts from reference TRBV28 and TRBJ2-7): DVKVTQSSRYLVKRTGEKVFLECVQDMDHENMFWYRQDPGLGLRLIYFSYDVKMKEKGDIPEGYSVSREKKERFSLILESASTNQTSMYLCASSLNRVAQQYFGPGTRLTVT.

V usage is TRBV4-2 and J usage is TRBJ2-2; 10 nucleotides align to TRBD2. With 3 bases clipped from V and 5 bases from J, the junction kept 12 bases outside the gene matches. The CDR3 is 18 amino acids. Germline V lookup: CDR1 LGHNA, CDR2 YNFKEQ. For the CDR3, the DNA is TGTGCCAGCAGCCAGTTGTTGCTTACTAGCGGGGCTACCGGGGAGCTGTTTTTT. Protein product: CASSQLLLTSGATGELFF.

V is TRBV19 and J is TRBJ2-7, with 8 bases aligning to TRBD1. This CDR3 region has 16 residues. Trimming removed 3 bases from V and 2 bases from J; junction bases left unmatched: 9. The germline V gene encodes CDR1 LNHDA and CDR2 SQIVND (reference sequence). The CDR3 DNA sequence: TGTGCCAGTAGTATCCTCACAGGGGGAGGCACCTACGAGCAGTACTTC. Encoded protein: CASSILTGGGTYEQYF.

This rearrangement joins TRBV27 to TRBJ1-1, with D perhaps matching TRBD1 (5 bases). Per germline, CDR1 MNHEY and CDR2 SMNVEV (reference sequence). V was cut by 5 bases and J by 3 bases, with 16 bases left in between. The CDR3 runs 15 residues. The CDR3 reads CASSPTPGHYTEAFF. The CDR3, as DNA: TGTGCCAGCAGTCCAACTCCCGGACACTACACTGAAGCTTTCTTT.